This TCR beta chain derives from a study of CXCR3-negative and CXCR3-positive naive CD8 T cells. As for this clonotype: Its antigen is still unknown.

This CDR3 spans 13 amino acids. Per the germline V gene, CDR1 is PRHDT and CDR2 is FYEKMQ (reference sequence). Each TRB cDNA library was prepared by 5' RACE (with UMI labels). TCRdb re-called the 5' RACE reads and gives one entry per CDR3 protein, without DNA. The table for this sample gives tens of thousands of distinct CDR3 sequences. In triplicate, each CD8+ T cell subset was sorted at under 350,000 cells per replicate. Whole-study results and caveats: Memory CD8+ cells showed much lower diversity, while both naive subsets displayed comparably high diversity. TCR interaction strength was inferred from TRB CDR3 physicochemistry, as CD5 matched across naive subsets. CXCR3-positive naive cells carried more hydrophobic TRB CDR3s than CXCR3-negative ones. Similar TRBV-TRBJ usage was seen in naive cells (both CXCR3-negative and CXCR3-positive), but memory cells differed.

V usage is TRBV13 and J usage is TRBJ2-7; checking the TCRdb D call of TRBD1 is not possible without DNA. The origin of this receptor is a human donor in good health. Some clones in this sample may be carry-over from other donors' samples. The sequenced sample consisted of naive CXCR3+ CD8+ T cells from blood. Documented subset: CD45RO-CCR7+CD27+CD95- naive CD8+ T cells expressing CXCR3 (TNR3+). CDR3 in amino acids: CASSFDRAYEQYF. Filled out from reference TRBV13 and TRBJ2-7, the complete variable domain reads AAGVIQSPRHLIKEKRETATLKCYPIPRHDTVYWYQQGPGQDPQFLISFYEKMQSDKGSIPDRFSAQQFSDYHSELNMSSLELGDSALYFCASSFDRAYEQYFGPGTRLTVT.